This T cell receptor (beta chain) was captured in a study of blood T cell repertoires in COVID-19 (dated by TCRdb to about 2020). About the full investigation: Samples covering the acute and convalescent phases of COVID-19 were provided by collaborators in the United States, Italy and Spain. The material from the prospective study consisted of cDNA or gDNA derived from T cells, B-cell-depleted T cells, or PBMCs. Subjects who had been exposed to COVID-19, were actively infected with it, or had recovered from it provided the deeply sampled blood TCRbeta repertoires that made up the dataset. The repertoires were released in a freely available public database intended as a resource for research on the immune response to SARS-CoV-2. Samples came from the ongoing ImmuneRACE study (first 160 participants) plus 1,254 subjects from 6 global collaborators. The sample metadata nearly always contained a de-identified subject ID, COVID-19 status, age in years and sex. Where HLA class I and class II types were available, the types were taken from metadata supplied by the sample provider, not from assay-based typing.

Points on this clone: It has no known antigen specificity. Base qualities are not recorded, but no much larger clone differs from it by a single base.

Per the germline V gene (reference sequence), GTSNPN is the CDR1 and SVGIG is the CDR2. V sheds 2 bases and J sheds 8 bases, leaving 18 bases between their ends. The CDR3 contains 14 residues, cysteine and phenylalanine counted. Only CDR3 DNA is held: 42 bases, read in frame from base 1. The research as a whole found: Clinical and demographic metadata were provided uncurated, with the amount varying by source and participant.

TCRbeta CDR3 regions were amplified from genomic DNA using the immunoSEQ Assay, a bias-controlled multiplex PCR. Under the source paper's analysis protocol: The number of nucleated cells in each sample was estimated from the amplification of reference gene primers within the assay. To quantify the absolute abundance of each unique TCRbeta CDR3 rearrangement, sequence reads were collapsed and filtered. For each sample, productive Simpson clonality was calculated by taking the square root of Simpson's diversity index across productive rearrangements. In TCRdb, the immuneACCESS table is reduced to in-frame sequences with V and J assigned. These tables do not hold every clone; where another copy was compared, an unresolved V gene accounts for under half, and the others remain unexplained. V and J calls and clone size are those listed in that table; D and trimming were worked out from the DNA. In all, the sample holds roughly 170,000 clones, and over 70% of those were seen once. 5.6% of the sample rests with the top ten.

Enrolling through a virtual design, the prospective study's participants ranged in age from roughly 18 to 95 years and lived across more than 20 United States geographic areas. In the prospective study, cohorts were assigned on the basis of participant-reported clinical history obtained from a screening survey and a study questionnaire. Each participant in the prospective study had whole blood, serum and a nasopharyngeal or oropharyngeal swab collected by mobile phlebotomists. Additional blood draws and questionnaires over an approximately 2-month period could optionally be provided by prospective study participants. Prospective study blood samples were shipped either frozen or at room temperature before DNA extraction.

The material sequenced was PBMCs or T cells enriched from blood (not recorded which). This clonotype originated in a woman aged 40 to 50 with acute COVID-19. The rearrangement joined TRBV30 to TRBJ1-2; TRBD1 is a weak D gene call, 5 bases matching. The CDR3 protein is CAWSLSQGLQGYTF. The nucleotides are TGTGCCTGGAGTCTCTCTCAGGGACTCCAGGGCTACACCTTC.